Below are 22 T cell receptor beta chains sequenced from a single sample in a study of cytomegalovirus exposure and HLA in healthy donors. Amplification used 60 Vbeta primers and 13 Jbeta primers. This table comes from immunoSEQ multiplex PCR, and its TCRdb copy is limited to in-frame clones, with some not included. The sample yields about 82,000 clones, about 78% seen once. Sequencing input: PBMCs. Source of these receptors: a man between 50 and 59 years old in good health and CMV-seronegative.

The gene calls are TRBV7-9 and TRBJ1-3, with TRBD1 matching 8 bases. Germline loops: CDR1 SEHNR, CDR2 FQNEAQ (reference sequence). The J segment lost 3 bases and the V segment lost 3 bases, leaving 4 bases of the junction unmatched. This CDR3 comprises 15 residues. The chain's CDR3 is CASSFRTGHGNTIYF. The CDR3 DNA reads as TGTGCCAGCAGCTTCAGGACAGGGCATGGAAACACCATATATTTT. Variable domain in full (rest from reference TRBV7-9 and TRBJ1-3): DTGVSQNPRHKITKRGQNVTFRCDPISEHNRLYWYRQTLGQGPEFLTYFQNEAQLEKSRLLSDRFSAERPKGSFSTLEIQRTEQGDSAMYLCASSFRTGHGNTIYFGEGSWLTVV.

This sequence joins TRBV30 and TRBJ1-6; a possible D gene is TRBD1 (5 bases). V gave up 4 bases and J gave up 3 bases, with 25 bases separating them. This CDR3 region has 19 residues. Germline values: CDR1 GTSNPN, CDR2 SVGIG (reference sequence). CDR3 nucleotides: TGTGCCTGGACGCCCGGGGGAATATCCATGGGGCTCTATAATTCACCCCTCCACTTT. Translating gives CAWTPGGISMGLYNSPLHF.

V gene TRBV30 combines with J gene TRBJ1-1, with TRBD1 as a possible D gene (6 bases). From germline, CDR1 is GTSNPN and CDR2 SVGIG (reference sequence). V was cut by 2 bases and J by 3 bases, with 13 bases left in between. CDR3 size: 14 residues. The CDR3 sequence: CAWSKRNRDTEAFF. The CDR3 DNA reads TGTGCCTGGAGTAAGCGAAACAGGGACACTGAAGCTTTCTTT.

The chain uses TRBV4-2 and TRBJ1-1, with a possible D match to TRBD1 (5 bases). The CDR3 runs 15 residues. Trimming cost V 0 bases and J 8 bases, with 16 bases left between them. Germline V gene data show CDR1 as LGHNA and CDR2 as YNFKEQ. DNA of the CDR3: TGTGCCAGCAGCCAAGATGCGGGGGATGGAAACGAAGCTTTCTTT. Translated, it gives CASSQDAGDGNEAFF.

The chain joins TRBV6-5 to TRBJ1-5, with D uncertain. Germline V gives CDR1 MNHEY, CDR2 SVGAGI. The CDR3 is made up of 16 amino acids. Deletions cut 0 bases from V and 0 bases from J, with 9 bases between. CDR3 DNA: TGTGCCAGCAGTTACTCGGTCGCGAATAGCAATCAGCCCCAGCATTTT. Its translation: CASSYSVANSNQPQHF.

The chain employs TRBV6-5 and TRBJ2-3; unclear D gene. V shed 4 bases and J shed 4 bases, with 6 bases lying between them. This CDR3 is 12 amino acids long. From germline, CDR1 is MNHEY and CDR2 SVGAGI. The CDR3 spells CASSSQSDTQYF. The CDR3 coding sequence is TGTGCCAGCAGTTCACAGTCAGATACGCAGTATTTT.

This clone has only a few counts. This chain connects TRBV6-5 to TRBJ1-1; 9 bases are a match to TRBD1. Unmatched junction bases numbered 8, after V lost 2 bases and J lost 4 bases. This CDR3 is 16 amino acids long. From germline, CDR1 is MNHEY and CDR2 SVGAGI. The CDR3 nucleotides are TGTGCCAGCAGTTACGTCGGGACAGGGAAGACCACTGAAGCTTTCTTT. Protein: CASSYVGTGKTTEAFF.

This sequence joins TRBV28 and TRBJ2-7; D is possibly TRBD1 (5 bases). V was pared by 2 bases and J by 7 bases, with 15 bases between. CDR3 length equals 14 residues. Looked up from germline, CDR1 is MDHEN and CDR2 is SYDVKM. CDR3 sequence (DNA): TGTGCCAGCAGTTTACAGGGCGGTGGTAGGGAGCAGTACTTC. Amino acid sequence: CASSLQGGGREQYF.

Worth noting for this clone: Sequence at one end of the junction differs from germline and may be a read error. The chain is built from TRBV6-5 and TRBJ2-5; D perhaps matches TRBD1 (6 bases). CDR3 length: 16 amino acids. CDR1 and CDR2 (germline): MNHEY, SVGAGI. The CDR3 DNA reads TGTGCCAGCAGTCACTCGGGACACAAAGAGAAAGAGACCCAGTACTTC. Translated: CASSHSGHKEKETQYF.

V and J are TRBV5-5 and TRBJ1-1, with 10 bases fitting TRBD1. Germline-derived CDR1 and CDR2 are SGHKS and YYEKEE (reference sequence). V shed 7 bases, J shed 1 base, and the junction held 4 bases outside the gene matches. The CDR3 contains 14 residues. CDR3: CASLRTGGNTEAFF. CDR3 coding DNA: TGTGCCAGCTTACGGACAGGGGGGAACACTGAAGCTTTCTTT.

V is TRBV5-5 and J is TRBJ1-5; perhaps TRBD1 as D (6 bases). The CDR3 is 17 amino acids. The V gene's germline CDR1 is SGHKS and CDR2 YYEKEE (reference sequence). CDR3 nucleotide sequence: TGTGCTACCACTGGAGAGGACAGTCCCTTTAGCAATCAGCCCCAGCATTTT. This gives the protein CATTGEDSPFSNQPQHF.

The genes are TRBV5-5 and TRBJ2-1, with TRBD1 matching over 9 bases. In germline, CDR1 is SGHKS, CDR2 YYEKEE (reference sequence). Germline trimming cut 4 bases from V and 5 bases from J; bases unmatched to any gene: 1. CDR3 length: 13 residues. The CDR3 spells CASSRDRDNEQFF. In DNA, the CDR3 is TGTGCCAGCAGCCGGGACAGGGACAATGAGCAGTTCTTC.

The DNA for the CDR3 is TGTGCCAGCAGCTTGGCAGGGGCTGGCTATGGCTACACCTTC. Protein product: CASSLAGAGYGYTF. The J gene is TRBJ1-2, the V gene TRBV5-4; TRBD1 might be the D (6 bases). Germline V gene lookup returns CDR1 SGHNT and CDR2 YYREEE (reference sequence). The ends were cut back, 0 bases at V and 4 bases at J, with 10 bases in the middle. CDR3 length equals 14 residues.

The chain has TRBV9 and TRBJ2-2; 8 bases match TRBD1. Germline loops: CDR1 SGDLS, CDR2 YYNGEE. Trimming removed 3 bases from V and 1 base from J; junction bases left unmatched: 8. The CDR3 loop spans 17 amino acids. As DNA, the CDR3 is TGTGCCAGCAGCGCGGGGACAGGCATAATGAACACCGGGGAGCTGTTTTTT. Translating it yields CASSAGTGIMNTGELFF.

The chain uses TRBV9 and TRBJ2-3; no clear D gene. Germline CDR1 SGDLS, CDR2 YYNGEE. The V gene lost 4 bases and the J gene lost 4 bases, with 4 bases spanning the gap. There are 11 residues in the CDR3. The CDR3 sequence: CASSRADTQYF. CDR3 in DNA: TGTGCCAGCAGCCGTGCAGATACGCAGTATTTT.

V usage is TRBV27 and J usage is TRBJ1-5; perhaps TRBD1 as D (5 bases). The CDR3 covers 16 residues. The germline V gene has CDR1 MNHEY and CDR2 SMNVEV (reference sequence). Trimming removed 5 bases at V and 1 base at J, with 15 bases between. The CDR3 loop reads CASSTLGGGSNQPQHF. CDR3 in DNA: TGTGCCAGCAGTACCCTGGGGGGAGGCAGCAATCAGCCCCAGCATTTT.

V is TRBV5-4 and J is TRBJ2-5; D unresolved. V was clipped by 0 bases and J by 5 bases, with 5 bases between them. The CDR3 covers 12 residues. CDR1 is SGHNT, CDR2 YYREEE, per germline (reference sequence). This CDR3 reads CASSLVQETQYF. Here the CDR3 DNA reads TGTGCCAGCAGCTTGGTACAGGAGACCCAGTACTTC.

This chain uses TRBV6-1 with TRBJ2-3, with 8 nucleotides matching TRBD2. Germline V lookup: CDR1 MNHNS, CDR2 SASEGT. V trimming: 5 bases; J trimming: 4 bases; junction bases outside the gene matches: 8. There are 15 residues in the CDR3. The DNA for the CDR3 is TGTGCCAGCAGTTCCGGGGGGGCCAGGGCAGATACGCAGTATTTT. Its protein is CASSSGGARADTQYF.

The chain joins TRBV6-6 to TRBJ1-5, with 7 positions matching TRBD1. The CDR3 contains 15 residues. J lost 3 bases, V lost 5 bases, and 7 bases had no gene match. Germline CDR1 MNHNY, CDR2 SVGAGI (reference sequence). The CDR3 is CASSRDSGTNQPQHF. The CDR3 DNA reads as TGTGCCAGCAGTCGGGACAGTGGGACCAATCAGCCCCAGCATTTT.

The chain joins TRBV7-3 to TRBJ2-3; D is perhaps TRBD1 (7 bases). The V end lost 2 bases, the J end lost 7 bases, and 22 bases lay between the germline ends. The CDR3 runs to 17 residues. Germline V gene data show CDR1 as SGHTA and CDR2 as FQGTGA. The CDR3 DNA sequence: TGTGCCAGCAGCTTAGGGGGGACAAGGGGGCGGAATTATACGCAGTATTTT. It translates to CASSLGGTRGRNYTQYF.

This chain uses TRBV5-1 with TRBJ2-7; TRBD1 matches 11 bases. The length of the CDR3 is 14 residues. Germline CDR1 SGHRS, CDR2 YFSETQ. V dropped 4 bases and J dropped 8; count of bases not matched to a gene: 8. The CDR3 loop reads CASSADGTGGKQYF. In DNA form, the CDR3 reads TGCGCCAGCAGCGCGGATGGGACAGGGGGAAAGCAGTACTTC.

V gene TRBV5-6 combines with J gene TRBJ2-5, with TRBD1 matching over 8 bases. This CDR3 has 13 amino acids. J gave up 5 bases and V 5 bases, and 5 bases lay outside the gene matches. Germline V gene sequence: CDR1 SGHDT, CDR2 YYEEEE. The CDR3 sequence is CASRLGQVETQYF. The DNA of the CDR3 is TGTGCCAGCAGACTGGGACAGGTCGAGACCCAGTACTTC.